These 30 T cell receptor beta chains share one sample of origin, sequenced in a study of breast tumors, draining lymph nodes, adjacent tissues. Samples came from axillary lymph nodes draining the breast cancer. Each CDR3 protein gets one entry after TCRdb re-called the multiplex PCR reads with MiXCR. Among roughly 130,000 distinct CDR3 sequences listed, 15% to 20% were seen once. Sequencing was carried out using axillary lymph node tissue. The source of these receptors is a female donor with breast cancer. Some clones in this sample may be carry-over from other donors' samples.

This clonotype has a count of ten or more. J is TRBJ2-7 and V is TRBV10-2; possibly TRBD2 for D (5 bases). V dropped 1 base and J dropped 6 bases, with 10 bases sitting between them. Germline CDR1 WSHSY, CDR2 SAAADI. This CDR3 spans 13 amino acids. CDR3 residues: CASSEWRAGEQYF. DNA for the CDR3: TGCGCCAGCAGTGAGTGGCGGGCAGGCGAGCAGTACTTC.

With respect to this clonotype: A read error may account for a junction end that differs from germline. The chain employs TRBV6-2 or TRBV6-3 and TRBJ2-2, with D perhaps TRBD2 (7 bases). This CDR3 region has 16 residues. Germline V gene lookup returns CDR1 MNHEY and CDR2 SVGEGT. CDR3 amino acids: CASSDGRTVNPGELFF. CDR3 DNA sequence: TGTGCCAGCAGTGACGGGAGGACAGTGAACCCCGGGGAGCTGTTTTTT.

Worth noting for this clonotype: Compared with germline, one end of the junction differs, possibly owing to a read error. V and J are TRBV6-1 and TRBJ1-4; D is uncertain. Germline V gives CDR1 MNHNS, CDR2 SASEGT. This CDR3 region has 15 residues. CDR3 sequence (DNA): TGTGCCAGCAGTGAGGGTGACCCAATAGATGAAGAACTGTTTTTT. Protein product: CASSEGDPIDEELFF.

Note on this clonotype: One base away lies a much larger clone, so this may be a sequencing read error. CDR3 region: CASSQEEPQELFF. The CDR3 DNA is TGTGCCAGCAGCCAAGAGGAACCCCAGGAGCTGTTTTTT. The chain uses TRBV4-2 and TRBJ2-2, with D hard to call. CDR1 is LGHNA, CDR2 YNFKEQ, per germline. The CDR3 spans 13 residues. Deletions cut 0 bases from V and 10 bases from J, with 9 bases between.

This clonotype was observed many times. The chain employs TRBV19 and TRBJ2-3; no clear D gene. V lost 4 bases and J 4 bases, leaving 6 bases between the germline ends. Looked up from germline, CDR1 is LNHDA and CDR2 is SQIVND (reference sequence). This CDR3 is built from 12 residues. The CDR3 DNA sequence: TGTGCCAGTAGTACCCGGGCAGATACGCAGTATTTT. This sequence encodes CASSTRADTQYF.

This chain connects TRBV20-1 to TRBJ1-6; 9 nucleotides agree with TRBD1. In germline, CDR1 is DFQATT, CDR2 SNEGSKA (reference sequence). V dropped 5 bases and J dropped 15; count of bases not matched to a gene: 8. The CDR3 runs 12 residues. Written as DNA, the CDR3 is TGCAGTGCTGCCGGGACAGGGAATCTCCTCCACTTT. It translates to CSAAGTGNLLHF.

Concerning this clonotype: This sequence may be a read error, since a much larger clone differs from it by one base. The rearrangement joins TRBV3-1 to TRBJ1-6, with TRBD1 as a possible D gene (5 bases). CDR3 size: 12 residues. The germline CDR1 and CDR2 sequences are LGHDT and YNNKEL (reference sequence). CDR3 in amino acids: CASSQARTPFHF. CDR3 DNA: TGTGCCAGCAGCCAAGCAAGGACACCCTTCCACTTT.

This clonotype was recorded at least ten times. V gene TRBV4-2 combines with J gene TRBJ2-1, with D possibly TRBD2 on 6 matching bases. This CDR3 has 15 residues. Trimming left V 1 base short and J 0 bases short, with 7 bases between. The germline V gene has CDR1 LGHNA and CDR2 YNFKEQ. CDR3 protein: CASSQGGDSYNEQFF. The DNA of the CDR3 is TGTGCCAGCAGCCAAGGGGGGGACTCCTACAATGAGCAGTTCTTC.

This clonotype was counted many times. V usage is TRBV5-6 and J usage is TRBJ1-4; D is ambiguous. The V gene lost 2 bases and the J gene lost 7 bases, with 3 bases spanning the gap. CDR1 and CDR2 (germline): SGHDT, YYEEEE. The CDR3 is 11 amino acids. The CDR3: CASSFGEKLFF. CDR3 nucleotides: TGTGCCAGCAGCTTCGGTGAAAAACTGTTTTTT.

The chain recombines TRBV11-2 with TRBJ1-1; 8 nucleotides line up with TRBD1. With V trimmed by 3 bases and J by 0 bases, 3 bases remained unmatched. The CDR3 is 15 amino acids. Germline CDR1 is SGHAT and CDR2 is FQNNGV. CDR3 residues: CASSLMTGVNTEAFF. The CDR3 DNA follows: TGTGCCAGCAGCTTGATGACAGGGGTGAACACTGAAGCTTTCTTT. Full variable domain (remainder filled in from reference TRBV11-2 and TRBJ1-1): EAGVAQSPRYKIIEKRQSVAFWCNPISGHATLYWYQQILGQGPKLLIQFQNNGVVDDSQLPKDRFSAERLKGVDSTLKIQPAKLEDSAVYLCASSLMTGVNTEAFFGQGTRLTVV.

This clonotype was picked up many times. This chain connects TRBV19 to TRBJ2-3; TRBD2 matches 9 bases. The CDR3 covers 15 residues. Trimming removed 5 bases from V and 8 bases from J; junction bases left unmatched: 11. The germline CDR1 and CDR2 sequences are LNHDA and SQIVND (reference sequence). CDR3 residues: CASSLTSGDQPTQYF. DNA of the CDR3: TGTGCCAGTAGTTTGACTAGCGGAGACCAACCTACGCAGTATTTT.

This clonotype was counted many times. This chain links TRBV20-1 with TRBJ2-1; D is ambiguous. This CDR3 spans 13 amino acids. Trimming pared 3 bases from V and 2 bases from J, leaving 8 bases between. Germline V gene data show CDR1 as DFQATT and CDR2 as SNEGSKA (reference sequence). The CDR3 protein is CSASKGPYNEQFF. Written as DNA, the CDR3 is TGCAGTGCTAGTAAGGGTCCCTACAATGAGCAGTTCTTC.

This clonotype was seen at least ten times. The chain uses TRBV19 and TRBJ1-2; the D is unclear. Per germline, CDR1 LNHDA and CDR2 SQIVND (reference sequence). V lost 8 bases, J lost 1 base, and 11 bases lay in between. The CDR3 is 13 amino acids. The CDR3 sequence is CASRPWGNYGYTF. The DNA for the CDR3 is TGTGCCAGTCGACCATGGGGTAACTATGGCTACACCTTC. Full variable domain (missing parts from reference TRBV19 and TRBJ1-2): DGGITQSPKYLFRKEGQNVTLSCEQNLNHDAMYWYRQDPGQGLRLIYYSQIVNDFQKGDIAEGYSVSREKKESFPLTVTSAQKNPTAFYLCASRPWGNYGYTFGSGTRLTVV.

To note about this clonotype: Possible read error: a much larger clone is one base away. Here the CDR3 DNA reads TGTGCCAGCAGGGTGAGGGGGAAAGCCTACGAGCAGTACTTC. Its protein is CASRVRGKAYEQYF. The chain combines TRBV6-2 or TRBV6-3 with TRBJ2-7, with D possibly TRBD1 on 6 matching bases. V lost 6 bases and J 2 bases, leaving 14 bases between the germline ends. Per germline, CDR1 MNHEY and CDR2 SVGEGT. This CDR3 contains 14 residues.

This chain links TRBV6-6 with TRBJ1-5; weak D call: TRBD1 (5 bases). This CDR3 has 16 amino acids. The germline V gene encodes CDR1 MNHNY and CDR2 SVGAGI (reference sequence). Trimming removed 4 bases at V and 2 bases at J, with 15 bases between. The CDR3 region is CASSLTGGRGNQPQHF. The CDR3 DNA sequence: TGTGCCAGCAGTTTAACCGGGGGAAGAGGCAATCAGCCCCAGCATTTT.

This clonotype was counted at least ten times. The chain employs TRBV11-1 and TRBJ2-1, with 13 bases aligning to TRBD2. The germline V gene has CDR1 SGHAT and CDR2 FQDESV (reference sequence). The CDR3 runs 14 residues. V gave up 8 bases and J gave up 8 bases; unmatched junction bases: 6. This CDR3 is CASSGLAGVYEQFF. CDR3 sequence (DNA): TGTGCCAGCTCCGGACTAGCGGGAGTCTATGAGCAGTTCTTC.

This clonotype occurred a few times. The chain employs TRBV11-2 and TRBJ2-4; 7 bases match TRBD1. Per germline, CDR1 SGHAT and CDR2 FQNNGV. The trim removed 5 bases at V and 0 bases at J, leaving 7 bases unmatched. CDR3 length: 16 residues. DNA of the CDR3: TGTGCCAGCAGCGGGAGACAGGGCCTAGCCAAAAACATTCAGTACTTC. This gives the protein CASSGRQGLAKNIQYF.

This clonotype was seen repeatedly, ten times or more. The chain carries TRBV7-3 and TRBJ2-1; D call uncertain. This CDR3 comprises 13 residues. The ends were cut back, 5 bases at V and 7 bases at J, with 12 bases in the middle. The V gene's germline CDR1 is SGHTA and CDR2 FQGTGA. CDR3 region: CASSRSRVNEQFF. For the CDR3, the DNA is TGTGCCAGCAGCCGGTCCCGCGTTAATGAGCAGTTCTTC.

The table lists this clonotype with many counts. The chain's CDR3 is CASSRTSNYGYTF. The CDR3 coding sequence is TGTGCCAGCAGCCGGACGTCTAACTATGGCTACACCTTC. The J gene is TRBJ1-2, the V gene TRBV13, with D uncertain. CDR1 is PRHDT, CDR2 FYEKMQ, per germline (reference sequence). The CDR3 consists of 13 residues. V shed 5 bases and J shed 0 bases, with 7 bases lying between them.

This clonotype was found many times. DNA for the CDR3: TGTGCCAGCAGCTTACGACCCTCGAGCTCCTACAATGAGCAGTTCTTC. Its translation is CASSLRPSSSYNEQFF. This sequence joins TRBV7-2 and TRBJ2-1; no clear D gene. CDR3 length equals 16 residues. V lost 2 bases to trimming and J lost 0 bases, with 11 bases between them. From germline, CDR1 is SGHTA and CDR2 FQGNSA.

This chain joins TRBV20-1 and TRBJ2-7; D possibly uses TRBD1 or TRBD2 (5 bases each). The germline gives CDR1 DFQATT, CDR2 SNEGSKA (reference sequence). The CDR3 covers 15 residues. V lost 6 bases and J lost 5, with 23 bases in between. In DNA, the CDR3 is TGCAGTGCCCTAGACGCCCGAGGGGCGAGGAACGAGCAGTACTTC. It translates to CSALDARGARNEQYF.

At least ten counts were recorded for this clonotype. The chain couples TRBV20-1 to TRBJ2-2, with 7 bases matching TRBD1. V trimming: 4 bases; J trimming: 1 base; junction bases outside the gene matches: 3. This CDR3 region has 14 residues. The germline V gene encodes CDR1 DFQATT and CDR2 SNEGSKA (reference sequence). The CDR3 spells CSATRQGNTGELFF. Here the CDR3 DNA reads TGCAGTGCTACCCGACAGGGGAACACCGGGGAGCTGTTTTTT.

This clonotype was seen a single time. Here the CDR3 reads CASSGPQGGGTEAFF. The CDR3 DNA follows: TGCGCCAGCAGCGGCCCCCAAGGGGGGGGTACTGAAGCTTTCTTT. The chain joins TRBV5-1 to TRBJ1-1; D might be TRBD1 (6 bases). Per germline, CDR1 SGHRS and CDR2 YFSETQ. V was trimmed by 4 bases and J by 5 bases, leaving 18 bases between them. CDR3 length: 15 residues. The variable domain in full, completed from reference TRBV5-1 and TRBJ1-1, reads KAGVTQTPRYLIKTRGQQVTLSCSPISGHRSVSWYQQTPGQGLQFLFEYFSETQRNKGNFPGRFSGRQFSNSRSEMNVSTLELGDSALYLCASSGPQGGGTEAFFGQGTRLTVV.

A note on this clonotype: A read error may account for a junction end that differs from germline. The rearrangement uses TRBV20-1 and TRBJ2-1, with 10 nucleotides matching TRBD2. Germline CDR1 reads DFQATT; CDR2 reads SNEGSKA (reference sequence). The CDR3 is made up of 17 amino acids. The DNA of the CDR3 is TGCAGTGCAAGAGCGGGAGGGCCGCTCGGTACCTACAATGAGCAGTTCTTC. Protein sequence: CSARAGGPLGTYNEQFF.

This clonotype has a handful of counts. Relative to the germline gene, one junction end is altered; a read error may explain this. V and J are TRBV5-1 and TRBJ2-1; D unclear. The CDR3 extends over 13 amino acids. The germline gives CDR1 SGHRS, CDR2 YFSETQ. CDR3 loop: CVSSLGGHNEQFF. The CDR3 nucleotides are TGCGTCAGCAGCTTGGGCGGCCACAATGAGCAGTTCTTC.

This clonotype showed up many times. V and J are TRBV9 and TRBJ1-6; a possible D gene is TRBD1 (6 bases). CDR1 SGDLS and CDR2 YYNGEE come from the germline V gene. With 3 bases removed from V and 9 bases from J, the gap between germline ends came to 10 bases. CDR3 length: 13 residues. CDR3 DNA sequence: TGTGCCAGCAGCGACAGGGCGCTTTCACCCCTCCACTTT. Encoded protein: CASSDRALSPLHF.

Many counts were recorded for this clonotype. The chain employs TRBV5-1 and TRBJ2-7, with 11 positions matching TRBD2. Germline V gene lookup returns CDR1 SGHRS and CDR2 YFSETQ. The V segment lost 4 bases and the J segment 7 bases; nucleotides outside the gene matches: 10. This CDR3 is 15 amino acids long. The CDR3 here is CASSRETGTSGEQYF. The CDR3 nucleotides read TGCGCCAGCAGCAGAGAGACCGGGACTAGCGGTGAGCAGTACTTC.

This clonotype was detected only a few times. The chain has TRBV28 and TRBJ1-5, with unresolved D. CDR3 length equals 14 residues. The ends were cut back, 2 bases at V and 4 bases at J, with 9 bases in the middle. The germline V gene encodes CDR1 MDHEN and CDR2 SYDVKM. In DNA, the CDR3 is TGTGCCAGCAGTTTAGGACGGAGAAATCAGCCCCAGCATTTT. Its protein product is CASSLGRRNQPQHF. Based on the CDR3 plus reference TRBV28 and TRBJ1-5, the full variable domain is DVKVTQSSRYLVKRTGEKVFLECVQDMDHENMFWYRQDPGLGLRLIYFSYDVKMKEKGDIPEGYSVSREKKERFSLILESASTNQTSMYLCASSLGRRNQPQHFGDGTRLSIL.

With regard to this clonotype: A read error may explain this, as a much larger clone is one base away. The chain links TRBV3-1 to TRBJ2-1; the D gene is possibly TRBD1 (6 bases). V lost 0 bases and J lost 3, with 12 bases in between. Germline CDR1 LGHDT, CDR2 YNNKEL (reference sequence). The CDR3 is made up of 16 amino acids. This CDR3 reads CASSQDGGGYYNEQFF. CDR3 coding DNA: TGTGCCAGCAGCCAAGATGGGGGCGGGTACTACAATGAGCAGTTCTTC.

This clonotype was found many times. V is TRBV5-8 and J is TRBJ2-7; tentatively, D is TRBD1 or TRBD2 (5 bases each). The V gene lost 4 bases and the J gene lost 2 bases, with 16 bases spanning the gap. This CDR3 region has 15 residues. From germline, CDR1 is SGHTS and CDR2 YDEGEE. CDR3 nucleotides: TGTGCCAGCAGCCCGGATCAGGGACGACCCTACGAGCAGTACTTC. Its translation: CASSPDQGRPYEQYF.